Listed here is a single T cell receptor (beta chain). What it binds is not known. A much larger clone differs by one base, so this may be a read error. Amplification of TCR alpha and beta CDR3 regions from RNA used iRepertoire nested multiplex PCR. Input was 100-400 ng of tissue mRNA or PBMC total RNA. TCRdb passed the multiplex PCR reads through MiXCR, listing each CDR3 protein once. Altogether around 97,000 distinct CDR3 sequences are present, 29% being singletons, with the ten largest covering 44%. This sample was included in a study of glioma-infiltrating T cells. Notes on the study in general: Above-expected tissue-blood divergence occurred in all gliomas, most in low-grade ones. CDR3 overlap between tissue and blood was very small.

The receptor was isolated from a human donor with low-grade glioma or glioblastoma, undergoing nonglioma brain surgery, or in good health (not recorded which). Sequenced: glioma tissue, nonneoplastic brain tissue, or PBMCs (not recorded which).

CDR3 sequence reads: CASSYSMSSGEHTQYF. The CDR3 DNA is TGTGCCAGCAGTTACTCGATGTCTAGCGGGGAACATACCCAGTACTTC. The rearrangement links TRBV6-2 or TRBV6-3 to TRBJ2-5; TRBD2 aligns across 9 bases. The CDR3 spans 16 residues. The V and J ends lost 0 bases and 8 bases, in that order; junction bases with no gene match: 10. From germline, CDR1 is MNHEY and CDR2 SVGEGT.